This note documents a single T cell receptor (beta chain) sequence. Its antigen remains unidentified. The sample comes from a study of cytomegalovirus exposure and HLA in healthy donors. Study in general: The Caucasian-associated ancestry cluster held around 76% of a few hundred genotyped donors.

PCR used 60 Vbeta primers and 13 Jbeta primers. Here immunoSEQ multiplex PCR was the method, and the copy in TCRdb shows in-frame clones only, minus some. Counted here are approximately 150,000 clones, 68% occurring once; the ten biggest clones make up roughly 1.4%. The germline gives CDR1 LNHDA, CDR2 SQIVND (reference sequence). The V gene lost 1 base and the J gene lost 4 bases, with 10 bases spanning the gap. This CDR3 spans 14 amino acids. Study conclusions and caveats: It was reported that the classifier diagnosed cytomegalovirus status with high specificity and sensitivity in both the original and validation cohorts.

This sequence was found in a man aged 50-60 years in good health and CMV-seronegative. Input material: PBMCs. The J gene is TRBJ2-5, the V gene TRBV19, with a tentative D call TRBD2 (6 bases). CDR3 sequence reads: CASSIAGLSETQYF. CDR3 bases: TGTGCCAGTAGTATAGCGGGACTCTCAGAGACCCAGTACTTC.